The 11 T cell receptor beta chains given below trace back to one sample, sequenced in a study of blood T cells in healthy people across ages. The use of a sample-barcoded 5' primer and a J-beta primer mix characterized a second PCR of about 7 to 12 cycles. In TCRdb, the 5' RACE reads were re-called with MiXCR into one record per CDR3 protein. The sample shows roughly 560,000 distinct CDR3 sequences, under 30% of them seen only once. These sequences were also reported in another study, on T cells of mothers and their children.

The sequencing input was blood. Every receptor here comes from a boy under 18 in good health.

The V call is TRBV12-3 or TRBV12-4, the J call TRBJ1-1; TRBD1 might be the D (5 bases). V gave up 6 bases and J gave up 2 bases, with 7 bases separating them. This CDR3 is 12 amino acids long. CDR3 loop: CASSGTNTEAFF. The CDR3 DNA reads as TGTGCCAGCAGCGGGACCAACACTGAAGCTTTCTTT.

This clonotype came up a few times. J is TRBJ2-3 and V is TRBV9; D uncertain. Trimming removed 1 base at V and 3 bases at J, with 6 bases between. This CDR3 spans 13 amino acids. Germline values: CDR1 SGDLS, CDR2 YYNGEE. The CDR3 bases are TGTGCCAGCAGCGTATTGGGAACAGATACGCAGTATTTT. This encodes CASSVLGTDTQYF.

About this clonotype: One end of the junction varies from germline; a read error may be responsible. The gene calls are TRBV6-2 or TRBV6-3 and TRBJ1-2; D not certain. This CDR3 contains 14 residues. Germline CDR1 is MNHEY and CDR2 is SVGEGT. CDR3 DNA: TGTGCCAGCAGTTCCTTACATTCTTCCTATCGCTACACCTTC. Its protein is CASSSLHSSYRYTF.

This clonotype turned up a few times. The chain uses TRBV9 and TRBJ2-5, with TRBD2 matching over 7 bases. CDR3 length equals 14 residues. Germline V gene sequence: CDR1 SGDLS, CDR2 YYNGEE. The V and J ends lost 7 bases and 1 base, in that order; junction bases with no gene match: 7. The CDR3: CASCGSGFQETQYF. CDR3 coding DNA: TGTGCCAGCTGCGGTAGCGGGTTCCAAGAGACCCAGTACTTC.

The chain has TRBV5-1 and TRBJ1-1; D gene ambiguous. The CDR3 loop spans 15 amino acids. The V end lost 0 bases, the J end lost 6 bases, and 15 bases lay between the germline ends. CDR1 is SGHRS, CDR2 YFSETQ, per germline. CDR3 nucleotide sequence: TGCGCCAGCAGCTTGGATATCGGAGGATCGGCTGAAGCTTTCTTT. This sequence encodes CASSLDIGGSAEAFF. The whole variable domain, remainder taken from reference TRBV5-1 and TRBJ1-1, is KAGVTQTPRYLIKTRGQQVTLSCSPISGHRSVSWYQQTPGQGLQFLFEYFSETQRNKGNFPGRFSGRQFSNSRSEMNVSTLELGDSALYLCASSLDIGGSAEAFFGQGTRLTVV.

This chain uses TRBV7-2 with TRBJ1-2, with D uncertain. Germline CDR1 is SGHTA and CDR2 is FQGNSA. Trimming removed 1 base at V and 3 bases at J, with 12 bases between. The length of the CDR3 is 15 residues. Here the CDR3 DNA reads TGTGCCAGCAGCTTAGGGGTAGGGAGAGACTATGGCTACACCTTC. This encodes CASSLGVGRDYGYTF.

This clonotype has a single count. This sequence joins TRBV25-1 and TRBJ1-1; D may be TRBD1 (6 bases). The V and J ends lost 1 base and 4 bases respectively, with 22 bases between them. Germline CDR1 MGHDK, CDR2 SYGVNS. The CDR3 runs to 18 residues. CDR3 sequence (DNA): TGTGCCAGCAGTGAATTTGCTGGACAGCCCCATGGAAGCACTGAAGCTTTCTTT. This sequence encodes CASSEFAGQPHGSTEAFF.

This clonotype showed up just a few times. V and J are TRBV29-1 and TRBJ2-7; no clear D. The CDR3 covers 14 residues. From germline, CDR1 is SQVTM and CDR2 ANQGSEA. Trimming cost V 0 bases and J 3 bases, with 12 bases left between them. The CDR3: CSVEDRAESYEQYF. CDR3 in DNA: TGCAGCGTTGAAGATAGGGCCGAGAGCTACGAGCAGTACTTC.

This clonotype came up a few times. The J gene is TRBJ1-6, the V gene TRBV5-6, with D tentatively TRBD1 (5 bases). The CDR3 is 19 residues long. V was shortened by 3 bases and J by 10 bases, with 29 bases between the two germline ends. Germline lookup yields CDR1 SGHDT and CDR2 YYEEEE. In DNA form, the CDR3 reads TGTGCCAGCAGCTATGATGGCAGGGAAAACTTGGCCGGGGGGTCACCCCTCCACTTT. It translates to CASSYDGRENLAGGSPLHF.

This clonotype showed up just a few times. The chain carries TRBV20-1 and TRBJ1-1; 10 nucleotides align to TRBD1. This CDR3 has 15 residues. Germline CDR1 DFQATT, CDR2 SNEGSKA (reference sequence). Trimming at V came to 6 bases and at J to 4 bases, leaving 11 bases not matched to a gene. CDR3 sequence: CSATNPGTGVTEAFF. CDR3 bases: TGCAGTGCCACGAACCCCGGGACAGGGGTCACTGAAGCTTTCTTT.

This chain connects TRBV24-1 to TRBJ1-1, with unresolved D. The V and J ends lost 3 bases and 7 bases respectively, with 23 bases between them. The CDR3 runs to 17 residues. The germline CDR1 and CDR2 sequences are KGHDR and SFDVKD. CDR3 sequence reads: CATSDPLDLQGMNEAFF. The CDR3 DNA follows: TGTGCCACCAGTGATCCCCTCGACCTACAAGGGATGAATGAAGCTTTCTTT.